This passage covers 2 T cell receptor beta chains from one sample sequenced in a study of blood T cell repertoires in COVID-19. Profiled with immunoSEQ multiplex PCR; TCRdb holds only in-frame clones, not every one. Of 150,000 to 200,000 clones listed, approximately 80% are singletons. Sample: peripheral blood. The receptor source for this set is a woman older than 75 with active or convalescent COVID-19.

The chain recombines TRBV12-5 with TRBJ2-5; 14 bases agree with TRBD2. The V segment lost 1 base and the J segment 2 bases; nucleotides outside the gene matches: 9. The CDR3 runs 19 residues. Germline lookup yields CDR1 LGHNT and CDR2 FRNRAP. CDR3 DNA sequence: TGTGCTAGTGGTTTGGCCCAGGGACTAGCGGGGGCCTCGCAAGAGACCCAGTACTTC. Protein product: CASGLAQGLAGASQETQYF.

This clone was observed once. V is TRBV5-1 and J is TRBJ1-2; D is undetermined. V shed 0 bases and J shed 0 bases, with 9 bases lying between them. The CDR3 has 15 residues. The germline CDR1 and CDR2 sequences are SGHRS and YFSETQ. CDR3 loop: CASSLGSGTNYGYTF. CDR3 DNA sequence: TGCGCCAGCAGCTTGGGTTCAGGAACTAACTATGGCTACACCTTC.